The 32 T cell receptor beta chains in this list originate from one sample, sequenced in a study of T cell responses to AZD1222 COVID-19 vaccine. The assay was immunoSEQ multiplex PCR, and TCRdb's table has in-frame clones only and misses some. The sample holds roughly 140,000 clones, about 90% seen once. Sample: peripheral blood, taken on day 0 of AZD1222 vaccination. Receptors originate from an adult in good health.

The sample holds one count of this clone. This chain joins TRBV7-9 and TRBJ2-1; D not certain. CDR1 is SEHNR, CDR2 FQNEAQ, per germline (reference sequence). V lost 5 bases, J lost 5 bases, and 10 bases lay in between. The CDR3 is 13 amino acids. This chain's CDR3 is CASSRTGHNEQFF. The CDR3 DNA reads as TGTGCCAGCAGCCGGACGGGCCACAATGAGCAGTTCTTC.

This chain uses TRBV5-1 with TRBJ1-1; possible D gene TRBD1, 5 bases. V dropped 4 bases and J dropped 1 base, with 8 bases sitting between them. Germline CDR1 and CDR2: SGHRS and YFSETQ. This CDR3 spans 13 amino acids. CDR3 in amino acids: CASSARANTEAFF. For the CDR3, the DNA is TGCGCCAGCAGCGCCAGGGCGAACACTGAAGCTTTCTTT.

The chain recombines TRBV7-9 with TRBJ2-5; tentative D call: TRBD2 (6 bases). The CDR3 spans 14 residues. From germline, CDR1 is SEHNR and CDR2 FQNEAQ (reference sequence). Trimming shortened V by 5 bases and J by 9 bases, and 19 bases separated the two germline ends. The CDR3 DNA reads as TGTGCCAGCAGCCTCGGGACTCCGCAACGGGCCCAGTACTTC. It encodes CASSLGTPQRAQYF.

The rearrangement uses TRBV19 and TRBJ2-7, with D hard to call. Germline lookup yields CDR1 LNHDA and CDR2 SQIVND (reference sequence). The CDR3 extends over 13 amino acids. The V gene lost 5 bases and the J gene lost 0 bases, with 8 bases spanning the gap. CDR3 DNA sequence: TGTGCCAGTAGTGTGCACAACTCCTACGAGCAGTACTTC. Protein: CASSVHNSYEQYF.

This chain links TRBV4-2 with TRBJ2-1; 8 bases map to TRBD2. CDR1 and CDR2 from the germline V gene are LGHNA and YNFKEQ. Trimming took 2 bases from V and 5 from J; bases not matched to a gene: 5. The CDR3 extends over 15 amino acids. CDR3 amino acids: CASSQSGSLDNEQFF. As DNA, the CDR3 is TGTGCCAGCAGCCAAAGCGGGAGCCTCGACAATGAGCAGTTCTTC.

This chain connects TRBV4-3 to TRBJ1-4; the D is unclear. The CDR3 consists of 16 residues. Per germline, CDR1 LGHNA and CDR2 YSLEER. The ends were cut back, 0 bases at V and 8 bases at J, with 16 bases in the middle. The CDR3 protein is CASSQDRRARGEKLFF. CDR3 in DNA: TGCGCCAGCAGCCAAGATCGTAGGGCCCGAGGGGAAAAACTGTTTTTT.

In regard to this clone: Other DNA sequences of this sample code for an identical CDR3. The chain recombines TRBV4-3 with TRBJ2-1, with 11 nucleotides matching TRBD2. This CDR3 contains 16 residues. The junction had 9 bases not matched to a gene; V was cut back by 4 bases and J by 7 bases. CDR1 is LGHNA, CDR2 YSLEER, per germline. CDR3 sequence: CASSPLTSGSGNEQFF. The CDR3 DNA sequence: TGCGCCAGCAGCCCGCTTACTAGCGGGAGTGGGAATGAGCAGTTCTTC.

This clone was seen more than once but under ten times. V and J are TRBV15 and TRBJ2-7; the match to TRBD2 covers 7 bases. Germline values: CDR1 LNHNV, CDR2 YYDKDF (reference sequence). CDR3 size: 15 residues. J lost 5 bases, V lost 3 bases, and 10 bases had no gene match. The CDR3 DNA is TGTGCCACCAGCAGGGGGGGGATTCTCCGGGACGAGCAGTACTTC. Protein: CATSRGGILRDEQYF.

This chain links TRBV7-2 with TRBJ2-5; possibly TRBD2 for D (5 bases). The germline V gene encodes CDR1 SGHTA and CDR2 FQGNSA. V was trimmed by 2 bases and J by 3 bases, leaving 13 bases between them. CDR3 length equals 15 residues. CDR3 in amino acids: CASSLWARREETQYF. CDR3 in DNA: TGTGCCAGCAGCTTATGGGCCCGGCGGGAAGAGACCCAGTACTTC.

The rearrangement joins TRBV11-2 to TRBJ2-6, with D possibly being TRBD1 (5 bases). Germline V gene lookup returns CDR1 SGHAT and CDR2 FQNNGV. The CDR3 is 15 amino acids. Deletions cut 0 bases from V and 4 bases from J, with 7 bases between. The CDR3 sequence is CASSLDKGGANVLTF. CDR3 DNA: TGTGCCAGCAGCTTAGACAAGGGGGGGGCCAACGTCCTGACTTTC.

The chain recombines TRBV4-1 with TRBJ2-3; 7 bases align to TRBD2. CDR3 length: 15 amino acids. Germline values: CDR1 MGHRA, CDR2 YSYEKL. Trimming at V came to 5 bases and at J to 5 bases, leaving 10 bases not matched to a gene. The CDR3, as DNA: TGCGCCAGCAGCTCCAAAGGGAGGGATCGAGATACGCAGTATTTT. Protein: CASSSKGRDRDTQYF.

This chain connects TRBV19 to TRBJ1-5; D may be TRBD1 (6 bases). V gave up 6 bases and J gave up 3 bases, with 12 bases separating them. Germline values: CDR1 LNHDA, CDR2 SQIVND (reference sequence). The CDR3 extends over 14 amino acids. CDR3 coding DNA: TGTGCCAGTAGAGGGGGGGAATACAATCAGCCCCAGCATTTT. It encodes CASRGGEYNQPQHF.

CDR3 bases: TGCGCCAGCAGCTTGGCGGCTAGCGGGGGGGTGGAGACCCAGTACTTC. Amino acids: CASSLAASGGVETQYF. The chain is built from TRBV5-1 and TRBJ2-5; 12 bases are a match to TRBD2. Germline V lookup: CDR1 SGHRS, CDR2 YFSETQ. Trimming at V came to 0 bases and at J to 5 bases, leaving 5 bases not matched to a gene. CDR3 length: 16 amino acids.

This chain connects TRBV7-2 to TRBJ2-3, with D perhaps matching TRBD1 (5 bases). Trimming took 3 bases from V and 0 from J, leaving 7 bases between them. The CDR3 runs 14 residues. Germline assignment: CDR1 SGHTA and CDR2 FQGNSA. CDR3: CASSFSGSTDTQYF. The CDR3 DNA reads TGTGCCAGCAGCTTTTCAGGGAGCACAGATACGCAGTATTTT.

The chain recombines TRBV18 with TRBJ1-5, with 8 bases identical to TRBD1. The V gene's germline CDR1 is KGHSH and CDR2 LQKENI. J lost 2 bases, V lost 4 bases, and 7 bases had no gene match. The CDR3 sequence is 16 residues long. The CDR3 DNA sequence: TGTGCCAGCTCACAAAGCACGACAGGGGGCAATCAGCCCCAGCATTTT. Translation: CASSQSTTGGNQPQHF.

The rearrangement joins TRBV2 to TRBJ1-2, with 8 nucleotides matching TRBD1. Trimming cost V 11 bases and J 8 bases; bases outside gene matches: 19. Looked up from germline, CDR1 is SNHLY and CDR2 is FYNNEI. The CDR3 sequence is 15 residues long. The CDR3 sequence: CAGWTGSSPAFGYTF. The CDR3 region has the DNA TGTGCCGGCTGGACAGGGAGTAGCCCAGCATTCGGCTACACCTTC.

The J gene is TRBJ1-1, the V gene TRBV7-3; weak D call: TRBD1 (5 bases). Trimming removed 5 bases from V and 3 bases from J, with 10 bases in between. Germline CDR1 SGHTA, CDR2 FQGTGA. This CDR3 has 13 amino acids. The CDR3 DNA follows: TGTGCCAGCAGCCTAGCAGGGCACACTGAAGCTTTCTTT. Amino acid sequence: CASSLAGHTEAFF.

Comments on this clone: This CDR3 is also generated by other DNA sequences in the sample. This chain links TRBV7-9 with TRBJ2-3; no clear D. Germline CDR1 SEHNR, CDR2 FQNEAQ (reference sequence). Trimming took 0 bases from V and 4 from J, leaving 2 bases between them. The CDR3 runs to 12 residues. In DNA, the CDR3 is TGTGCCAGCAGCTTAGCGTCAGATACGCAGTATTTT. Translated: CASSLASDTQYF.

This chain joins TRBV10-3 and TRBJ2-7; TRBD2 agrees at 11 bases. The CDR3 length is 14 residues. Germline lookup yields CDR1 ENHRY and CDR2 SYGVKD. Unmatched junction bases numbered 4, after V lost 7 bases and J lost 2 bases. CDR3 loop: CAITATSGAYEQYF. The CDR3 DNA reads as TGTGCCATCACGGCGACTAGCGGGGCCTACGAGCAGTACTTC.

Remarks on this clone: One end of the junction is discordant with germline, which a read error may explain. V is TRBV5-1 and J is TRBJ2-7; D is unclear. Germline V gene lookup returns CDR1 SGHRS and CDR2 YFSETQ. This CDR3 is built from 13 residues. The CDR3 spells CVSSLDLGSEQYF. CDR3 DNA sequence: TGCGTCAGCAGCTTGGATCTGGGGTCCGAGCAGTACTTC.

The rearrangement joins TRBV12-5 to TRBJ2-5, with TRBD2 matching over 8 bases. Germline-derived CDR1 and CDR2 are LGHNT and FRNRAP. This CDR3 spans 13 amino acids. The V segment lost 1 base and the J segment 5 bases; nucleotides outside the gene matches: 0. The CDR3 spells CASGLAGGETQYF. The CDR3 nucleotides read TGTGCTAGTGGTTTGGCGGGGGGGGAGACCCAGTACTTC.

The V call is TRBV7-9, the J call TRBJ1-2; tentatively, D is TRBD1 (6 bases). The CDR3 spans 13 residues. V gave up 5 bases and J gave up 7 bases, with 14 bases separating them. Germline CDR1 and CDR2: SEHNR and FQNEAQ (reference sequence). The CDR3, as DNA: TGTGCCAGCAGCCCGGGGGCGTTTAGTGGCTACACCTTC. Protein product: CASSPGAFSGYTF.

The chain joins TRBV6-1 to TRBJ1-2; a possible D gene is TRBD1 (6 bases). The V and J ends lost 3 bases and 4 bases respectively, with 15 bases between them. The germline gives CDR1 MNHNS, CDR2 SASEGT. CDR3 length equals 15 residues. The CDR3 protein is CASSDPGGRVYGYTF. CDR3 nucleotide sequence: TGTGCCAGCAGTGACCCCGGGGGGCGGGTCTATGGCTACACCTTC.

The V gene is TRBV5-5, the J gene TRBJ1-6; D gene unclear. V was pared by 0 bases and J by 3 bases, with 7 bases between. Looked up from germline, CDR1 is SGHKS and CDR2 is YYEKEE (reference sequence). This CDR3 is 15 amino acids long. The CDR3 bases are TGTGCCAGCAGCTTGGAAGGATTCTATAATTCACCCCTCCACTTT. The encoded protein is CASSLEGFYNSPLHF.

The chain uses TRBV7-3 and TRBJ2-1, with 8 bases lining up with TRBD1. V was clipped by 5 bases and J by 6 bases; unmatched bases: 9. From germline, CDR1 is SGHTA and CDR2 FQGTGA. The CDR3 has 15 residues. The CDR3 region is CASSPDRGGFNEQFF. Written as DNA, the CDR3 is TGTGCCAGCAGCCCCGACAGGGGAGGCTTCAATGAGCAGTTCTTC.

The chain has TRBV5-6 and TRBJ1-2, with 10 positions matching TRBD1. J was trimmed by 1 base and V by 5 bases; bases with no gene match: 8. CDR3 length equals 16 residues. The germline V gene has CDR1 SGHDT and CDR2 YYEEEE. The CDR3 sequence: CASRRTGGDLNYGYTF. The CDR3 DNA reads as TGTGCCAGCAGAAGGACAGGGGGGGATCTTAACTATGGCTACACCTTC.

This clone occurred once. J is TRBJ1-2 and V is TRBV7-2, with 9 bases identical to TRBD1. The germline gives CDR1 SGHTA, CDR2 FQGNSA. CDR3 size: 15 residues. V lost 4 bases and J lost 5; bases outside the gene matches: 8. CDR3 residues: CASSSVGTGKYGYTF. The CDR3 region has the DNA TGTGCCAGCAGCTCCGTGGGGACAGGGAAGTATGGCTACACCTTC.

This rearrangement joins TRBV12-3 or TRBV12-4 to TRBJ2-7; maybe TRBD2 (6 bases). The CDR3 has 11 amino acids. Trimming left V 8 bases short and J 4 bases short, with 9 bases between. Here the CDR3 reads CASGRGYEQYF. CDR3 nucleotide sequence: TGTGCCAGCGGTCGGGGGTACGAGCAGTACTTC.

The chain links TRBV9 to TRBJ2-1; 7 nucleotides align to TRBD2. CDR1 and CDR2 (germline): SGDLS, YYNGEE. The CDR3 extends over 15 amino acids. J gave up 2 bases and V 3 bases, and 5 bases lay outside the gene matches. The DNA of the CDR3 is TGTGCCAGCAGCGCCTCTAGCGGAACCTACAATGAGCAGTTCTTC. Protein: CASSASSGTYNEQFF.

The CDR3 nucleotides are TGTGCCAGCAAGGAGGGGCTCGAGCAGTACTTC. Its protein product is CASKEGLEQYF. The rearrangement links TRBV2 to TRBJ2-7; TRBD2 is a possible D gene (6 bases). The CDR3 length is 11 residues. Germline V gene sequence: CDR1 SNHLY, CDR2 FYNNEI. The ends were cut back, 7 bases at V and 6 bases at J, with 10 bases in the middle. The whole variable domain, filled in from reference TRBV2 and TRBJ2-7, reads EPEVTQTPSHQVTQMGQEVILRCVPISNHLYFYWYRQILGQKVEFLVSFYNNEISEKSEIFDDQFSVERPDGSNFTLKIRSTKLEDSAMYFCASKEGLEQYFGPGTRLTVT.

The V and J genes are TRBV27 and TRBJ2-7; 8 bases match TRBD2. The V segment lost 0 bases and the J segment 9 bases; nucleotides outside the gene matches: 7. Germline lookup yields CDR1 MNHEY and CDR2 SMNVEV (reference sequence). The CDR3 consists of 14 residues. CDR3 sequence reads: CASSLSSTSAGQYF. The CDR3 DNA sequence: TGTGCCAGCAGTTTATCGTCGACTAGCGCGGGGCAGTACTTC.

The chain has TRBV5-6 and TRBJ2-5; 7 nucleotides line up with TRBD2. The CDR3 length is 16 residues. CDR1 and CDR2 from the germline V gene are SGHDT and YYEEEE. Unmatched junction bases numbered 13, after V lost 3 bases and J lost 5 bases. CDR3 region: CASSSFGAGEGETQYF. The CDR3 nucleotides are TGTGCCAGCAGCTCATTCGGGGCGGGAGAGGGGGAGACCCAGTACTTC.